The clone carrying this T cell receptor beta chain is termed medium-sized (0.01 to 0.1%). Its antigen is unidentified. The investigators sampled blood at baseline, at cycle 4 day 1, and at cycle 7 day 1. The entry originates in a study of OX40 agonist ivuxolimab in advanced cancers. Study-wide points: In CD8+ T cells, expanded clones were on average more numerous than in CD4+. Undetermined was the antigen specificity of the expanded peripheral T cells.

The table came from immunoSEQ multiplex PCR; TCRdb's copy has only in-frame clones and leaves some out. The sample shows fewer than 40,000 clones, about 80% of them seen only once. The sequencing here drew on CD4+ or CD8+ T cells sorted from blood, taken in a trial of the OX40 agonist ivuxolimab. The origin of this receptor is an adult with an advanced solid tumor such as melanoma, head and neck, liver or kidney cancer.

CDR3 coding DNA: TGTGCCAGTAGTACGTTAGATATGTACGAGCAGTACTTC. This sequence encodes CASSTLDMYEQYF. The J gene is TRBJ2-7, the V gene TRBV19; no definite D call. The CDR3 runs 13 residues. Trimming cost V 4 bases and J 4 bases, with 11 bases left between them. In germline, CDR1 is LNHDA, CDR2 SQIVND (reference sequence).